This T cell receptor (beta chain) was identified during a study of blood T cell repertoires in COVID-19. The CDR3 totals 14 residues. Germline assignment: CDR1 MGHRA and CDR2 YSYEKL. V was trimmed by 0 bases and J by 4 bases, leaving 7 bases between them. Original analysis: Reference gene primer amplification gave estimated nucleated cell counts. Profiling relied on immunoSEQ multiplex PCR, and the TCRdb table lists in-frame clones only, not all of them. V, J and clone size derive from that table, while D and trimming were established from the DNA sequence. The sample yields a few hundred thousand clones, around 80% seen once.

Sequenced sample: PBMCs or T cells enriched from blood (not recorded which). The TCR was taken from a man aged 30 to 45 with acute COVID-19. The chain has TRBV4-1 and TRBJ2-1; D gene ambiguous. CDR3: CASSQDLEYNEQFF. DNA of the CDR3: TGCGCCAGCAGCCAAGATTTGGAGTACAATGAGCAGTTCTTC.